The clone carrying this T cell receptor (beta chain) was seen a single time. The target antigen is unknown. The data were taken from a study of siplizumab effects on memory and regulatory T cells. Study-wide results and limits: Only a minor fraction of alloreactive clones mapped to unstimulated subsets. Of the proliferating CD4+ or CD8+ clones, roughly 75-96% lacked a naive or memory phenotype that could be assigned. Siplizumab produced a significant reduction in alloreactive sequences that were traceable to unstimulated CD4+ memory cells.

Each sample contributed roughly 100,000 TCR templates to the assay. Method: immunoSEQ multiplex PCR; TCRdb's copy keeps in-frame clones and lacks some. The repertoire holds around 110,000 clones, with roughly 94% as singletons. The V gene's germline CDR1 is SGHRS and CDR2 YFSETQ. V was cut by 2 bases and J by 5 bases, with 16 bases left in between. The CDR3 is 16 residues long. The sequenced sample consisted of non-Treg CD4+ T cells sorted from blood. The chain carries TRBV5-1 and TRBJ1-4; tentative D call: TRBD1 (5 bases). This clonotype was sampled from a human donor in good health. CDR3 nucleotide sequence: TGCGCCAGCAGCTTAAACCCCCGGGCAGGGAATGAAAAACTGTTTTTT. This encodes CASSLNPRAGNEKLFF.